These T cell receptor beta chains were read from a single sample in a study of T cell changes during pregnancy in multiple sclerosis. Assay: immunoSEQ multiplex PCR; the TCRdb copy retains only in-frame clones and omits some. The sample includes around 100,000 clones, about nine tenths of them seen just once. The source material was peripheral blood, sampled after pregnancy. These TCRs come from a female donor with multiple sclerosis, enrolled in a pregnancy study. CDR3s include the opening cysteine and the closing phenylalanine or tryptophan. A D gene is named only where the DNA matches it firmly. Clone sizes are given selectively: once, few, many, or a class where the clone is expanded.

clone_size: -
j_call: TRBJ2-3
d_call: TRBD2
v_call: TRBV6-4
cdr3_aa: CASSDSTSGDPGTQYF
cdr3_nt: TGTGCCAGCAGTGACTCGACTAGCGGGGACCCCGGTACGCAGTATTTT

clone_size: -
j_call: TRBJ2-1
d_call: TRBD2
v_call: TRBV13
cdr3_aa: CASSSVVGTSGGTTPHEQFF
cdr3_nt: TGTGCCAGCAGCTCAGTAGTTGGGACTAGCGGGGGCACAACCCCCCATGAGCAGTTCTTC

clone_size: -
j_call: TRBJ2-7
d_call: -
v_call: TRBV6-1
cdr3_aa: CASSGHLSSYEQYF
cdr3_nt: TGTGCCAGCAGCGGACACCTGAGCTCCTACGAGCAGTACTTC

clone_size: -
j_call: TRBJ2-1
d_call: -
v_call: TRBV27
cdr3_aa: CASSLGPGGHEQFF
cdr3_nt: TGTGCCAGCAGTCTTGGGCCAGGTGGCCATGAGCAGTTCTTC

clone_size: -
j_call: TRBJ2-7
d_call: TRBD1
v_call: TRBV5-6
cdr3_aa: CASSRRDRYSYEQYF
cdr3_nt: TGTGCCAGCAGCCGACGGGACAGGTACTCCTACGAGCAGTACTTC

clone_size: -
j_call: TRBJ1-6
d_call: -
v_call: TRBV19
cdr3_aa: CASSISRGDSPLHF
cdr3_nt: TGTGCCAGTAGTATATCCAGGGGAGATTCACCCCTCCACTTT

clone_size: once
j_call: TRBJ1-5
d_call: TRBD1
v_call: TRBV5-5
cdr3_aa: CASSLTDRGNQPQHF
cdr3_nt: TGTGCCAGCAGCTTGACGGACAGGGGGAATCAGCCCCAGCATTTT

clone_size: once
j_call: TRBJ1-5
d_call: -
v_call: TRBV30
cdr3_aa: CAWSVIARQPQHF
cdr3_nt: TGTGCCTGGAGTGTAATCGCGCGGCAGCCCCAGCATTTT

clone_size: -
j_call: TRBJ2-7
d_call: TRBD1
v_call: TRBV5-5
cdr3_aa: CASSTTPRDSSYEQYF
cdr3_nt: TGTGCCAGCAGCACGACTCCCCGGGACAGCTCCTACGAGCAGTACTTC

clone_size: -
j_call: TRBJ1-4
d_call: -
v_call: TRBV4-1
cdr3_aa: CASSQDAGAQTNEKLFF
cdr3_nt: TGCGCCAGCAGCCAAGATGCTGGGGCCCAAACTAATGAAAAACTGTTTTTT

clone_size: -
j_call: TRBJ2-5
d_call: -
v_call: TRBV19
cdr3_aa: CASSRGWSQETQYF
cdr3_nt: TGTGCCAGTAGTAGAGGGTGGTCCCAAGAGACCCAGTACTTC

clone_size: -
j_call: TRBJ2-3
d_call: TRBD2
v_call: TRBV4-1
cdr3_aa: CASSQAGGGPAEYF
cdr3_nt: TGCGCCAGCAGCCAAGCTGGCGGGGGGCCCGCGGAGTATTTT

clone_size: -
j_call: TRBJ1-2
d_call: TRBD1
v_call: TRBV5-1
cdr3_aa: CASSLVDGQGAGYTF
cdr3_nt: TGCGCCAGCAGCTTGGTAGATGGACAGGGGGCTGGCTACACCTTC

clone_size: few
j_call: TRBJ1-2
d_call: TRBD1
v_call: TRBV11-1
cdr3_aa: CASSLQGAGGYTF
cdr3_nt: TGTGCCAGCAGCCTACAGGGGGCAGGAGGCTACACCTTC

clone_size: -
j_call: TRBJ2-1
d_call: -
v_call: TRBV12-5
cdr3_aa: CASGLVGRGPYNEQFF
cdr3_nt: TGTGCTAGTGGTTTGGTGGGGCGGGGGCCTTACAATGAGCAGTTCTTC

clone_size: -
j_call: TRBJ1-3
d_call: TRBD1
v_call: TRBV7-2
cdr3_aa: CASSIQGSSGNTIYF
cdr3_nt: TGTGCCAGCAGCATACAGGGGAGCTCTGGAAACACCATATATTTT

clone_size: -
j_call: TRBJ2-2
d_call: TRBD2
v_call: TRBV6-6
cdr3_aa: CASKRGLNTGELFF
cdr3_nt: TGTGCCAGCAAGCGGGGGTTGAACACCGGGGAGCTGTTTTTT

clone_size: -
j_call: TRBJ2-5
d_call: TRBD2
v_call: TRBV19
cdr3_aa: CASSLGLAGVQETQYF
cdr3_nt: TGTGCCAGTAGTTTAGGACTAGCGGGGGTCCAAGAGACCCAGTACTTC

clone_size: -
j_call: TRBJ1-2
d_call: -
v_call: TRBV6-1
cdr3_aa: CASSPARGYYGYTF
cdr3_nt: TGTGCCAGCAGCCCCGCCAGGGGATACTATGGCTACACCTTC

clone_size: -
j_call: TRBJ1-1
d_call: -
v_call: TRBV5-4
cdr3_aa: CASSHTDSTMNTEAFF
cdr3_nt: TGTGCCAGCAGCCACACAGACAGTACAATGAACACTGAAGCTTTCTTT

clone_size: once
j_call: TRBJ2-7
d_call: -
v_call: TRBV4-2
cdr3_aa: CASSQDWPTDSYEQYF
cdr3_nt: TGTGCCAGCAGCCAAGATTGGCCGACAGACTCCTACGAGCAGTACTTC

clone_size: -
j_call: TRBJ1-1
d_call: -
v_call: TRBV19
cdr3_aa: CASSMFTAGGTEAFF
cdr3_nt: TGTGCCAGTAGTATGTTTACAGCCGGGGGGACTGAAGCTTTCTTT

clone_size: -
j_call: TRBJ2-3
d_call: -
v_call: TRBV7-8
cdr3_aa: CASSLKQSTDTQYF
cdr3_nt: TGTGCCAGCAGCTTGAAACAGTCCACAGATACGCAGTATTTT

clone_size: -
j_call: TRBJ2-1
d_call: -
v_call: TRBV4-2
cdr3_aa: CASSQESGEYNEQFF
cdr3_nt: TGTGCCAGCAGCCAAGAATCGGGGGAATACAATGAGCAGTTCTTC

clone_size: -
j_call: TRBJ1-1
d_call: -
v_call: TRBV2
cdr3_aa: CASNRDKGIVTEAFF
cdr3_nt: TGTGCCAGCAACCGGGACAAGGGGATTGTCACTGAAGCTTTCTTT

clone_size: once
j_call: TRBJ1-2
d_call: TRBD1
v_call: TRBV7-3
cdr3_aa: CASSPGQGVKVTF
cdr3_nt: TGTGCCAGCAGCCCTGGACAGGGGGTTAAAGTCACCTTC

clone_size: -
j_call: TRBJ2-1
d_call: -
v_call: TRBV7-6
cdr3_aa: CASSLQANSYNEQFF
cdr3_nt: TGTGCCAGCAGCTTGCAGGCGAACTCCTACAATGAGCAGTTCTTC

clone_size: -
j_call: TRBJ2-3
d_call: -
v_call: TRBV29-1
cdr3_aa: CSVGGTFSTDTQYF
cdr3_nt: TGCAGCGTCGGCGGGACTTTTAGCACAGATACGCAGTATTTT

clone_size: -
j_call: TRBJ1-1
d_call: -
v_call: TRBV14
cdr3_aa: CASSQWGGRKSTEAFF
cdr3_nt: TGTGCCAGCAGCCAATGGGGAGGGAGGAAGTCCACTGAAGCTTTCTTT

clone_size: -
j_call: TRBJ2-1
d_call: -
v_call: TRBV5-5
cdr3_aa: CASSLRLIGYNEQFF
cdr3_nt: TGTGCCAGCAGCTTGCGTCTCATCGGCTACAATGAGCAGTTCTTC

clone_size: -
j_call: TRBJ1-2
d_call: -
v_call: TRBV6-5
cdr3_aa: CASTAADGYGYTF
cdr3_nt: TGTGCCAGCACGGCGGCAGATGGCTATGGCTACACCTTC

clone_size: once
j_call: TRBJ2-3
d_call: TRBD2
v_call: TRBV15
cdr3_aa: CATGPGTSGGDTQYF
cdr3_nt: TGTGCCACCGGACCAGGGACTAGCGGGGGCGATACGCAGTATTTT

clone_size: -
j_call: TRBJ2-1
d_call: TRBD2
v_call: TRBV15
cdr3_aa: CATSRVRLAGGASSYNEQFF
cdr3_nt: TGTGCCACCAGCAGAGTGCGACTAGCGGGGGGGGCAAGCTCCTACAATGAGCAGTTCTTC

clone_size: -
j_call: TRBJ1-1
d_call: -
v_call: TRBV7-9
cdr3_aa: CASSLITGKSSEAFF
cdr3_nt: TGTGCCAGCAGCTTAATCACAGGGAAGAGTAGTGAAGCTTTCTTT

clone_size: few
j_call: TRBJ2-7
d_call: TRBD1
v_call: TRBV10-1
cdr3_aa: CASLRDRATYEQYF
cdr3_nt: TGCGCCAGCCTCCGGGACAGGGCTACCTACGAGCAGTACTTC

clone_size: -
j_call: TRBJ1-2
d_call: -
v_call: TRBV2
cdr3_aa: CASSDVQGYTF
cdr3_nt: TGTGCCAGCAGTGATGTCCAGGGCTACACCTTC

clone_size: medium-sized
j_call: TRBJ2-7
d_call: TRBD1
v_call: TRBV6-5
cdr3_aa: CASRGRDPQGGEQYF
cdr3_nt: TGTGCCAGCAGAGGTCGTGATCCACAGGGGGGCGAGCAGTACTTC

clone_size: once
j_call: TRBJ2-1
d_call: -
v_call: TRBV19
cdr3_aa: CASSIGQPQNYNEQFF
cdr3_nt: TGTGCCAGTAGCATCGGACAGCCCCAGAACTACAATGAGCAGTTCTTC

clone_size: -
j_call: TRBJ2-2
d_call: -
v_call: TRBV30
cdr3_aa: CAWSVGLGNTGELFF
cdr3_nt: TGTGCCTGGAGTGTCGGGTTGGGTAACACCGGGGAGCTGTTTTTT

clone_size: once
j_call: TRBJ1-1
d_call: TRBD1
v_call: TRBV10-3
cdr3_aa: CAISGPGTAEAFF
cdr3_nt: TGTGCCATCAGTGGTCCCGGGACAGCCGAAGCTTTCTTT

clone_size: -
j_call: TRBJ2-4
d_call: TRBD2
v_call: TRBV9
cdr3_aa: CASSVGRGNGNIQYF
cdr3_nt: TGTGCCAGCAGCGTCGGGCGGGGGAACGGAAACATTCAGTACTTC

clone_size: once
j_call: TRBJ2-7
d_call: TRBD2
v_call: TRBV5-1
cdr3_aa: CARPGGVGMFAYEQYF
cdr3_nt: TGCGCCCGCCCTGGGGGGGTGGGGATGTTCGCCTACGAGCAGTACTTC

clone_size: -
j_call: TRBJ1-2
d_call: -
v_call: TRBV6-1
cdr3_aa: CASSDAAGGISPYGYTF
cdr3_nt: TGTGCCAGCAGTGACGCGGCTGGAGGAATAAGCCCCTATGGCTACACCTTC

clone_size: -
j_call: TRBJ1-3
d_call: -
v_call: TRBV11-2
cdr3_aa: CASSSGQNSGNTIYF
cdr3_nt: TGTGCCAGCAGCTCCGGACAAAACTCTGGAAACACCATATATTTT

clone_size: -
j_call: TRBJ2-7
d_call: TRBD2
v_call: TRBV5-6
cdr3_aa: CASSLNLAGEQYF
cdr3_nt: TGTGCCAGCAGCCTGAATCTAGCGGGGGAGCAGTACTTC

clone_size: once
j_call: TRBJ2-1
d_call: TRBD2
v_call: TRBV11-2
cdr3_aa: CASSILAGGYNEQFF
cdr3_nt: TGTGCCAGCAGCATTCTAGCGGGGGGTTACAATGAGCAGTTCTTC

clone_size: -
j_call: TRBJ1-2
d_call: TRBD1
v_call: TRBV28
cdr3_aa: CASSLFYPGQGNGYTF
cdr3_nt: TGTGCCAGCAGTTTATTCTACCCGGGACAGGGGAATGGCTACACCTTC

clone_size: -
j_call: TRBJ1-2
d_call: TRBD1
v_call: TRBV6-1
cdr3_aa: CASNDRAHYGYTF
cdr3_nt: TGTGCCAGCAATGACAGGGCCCACTATGGCTACACCTTC

clone_size: few
j_call: TRBJ1-2
d_call: TRBD1
v_call: TRBV9
cdr3_aa: CASSPPGQNGYTF
cdr3_nt: TGTGCCAGCAGCCCCCCGGGACAGAATGGCTACACCTTC

clone_size: -
j_call: TRBJ1-5
d_call: -
v_call: TRBV7-9
cdr3_aa: CASSFGGNQPQHF
cdr3_nt: TGTGCCAGCAGCTTCGGGGGCAATCAGCCCCAGCATTTT

clone_size: -
j_call: TRBJ1-3
d_call: -
v_call: TRBV7-3
cdr3_aa: CASRPLRATIYF
cdr3_nt: TGTGCCAGCAGGCCTTTGCGGGCCACCATATATTTT

clone_size: once
j_call: TRBJ1-2
d_call: TRBD1
v_call: TRBV19
cdr3_aa: CASSSLGQLYGYTF
cdr3_nt: TGTGCCAGTAGTAGCTTGGGACAGCTATATGGCTACACCTTC

clone_size: few
j_call: TRBJ1-2
d_call: -
v_call: TRBV6-1
cdr3_aa: CASSVAGLGYTF
cdr3_nt: TGTGCCAGCAGTGTGGCAGGGCTTGGCTACACCTTC